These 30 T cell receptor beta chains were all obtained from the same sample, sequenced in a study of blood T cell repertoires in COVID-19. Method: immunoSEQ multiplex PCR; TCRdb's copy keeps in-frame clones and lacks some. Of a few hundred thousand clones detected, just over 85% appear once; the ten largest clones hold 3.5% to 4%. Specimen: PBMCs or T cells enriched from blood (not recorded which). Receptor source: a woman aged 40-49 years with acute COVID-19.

In nucleotides, the CDR3 is TGTGCCACCAGTGGCGAGCTAGAGACTGATGAGCAGTTCTTC. This codes for CATSGELETDEQFF. V is TRBV24-1 and J is TRBJ2-1; D is uncertain. The CDR3 is 14 residues long. The V gene's germline CDR1 is KGHDR and CDR2 SFDVKD. The V and J ends lost 5 bases and 8 bases respectively, with 15 bases between them.

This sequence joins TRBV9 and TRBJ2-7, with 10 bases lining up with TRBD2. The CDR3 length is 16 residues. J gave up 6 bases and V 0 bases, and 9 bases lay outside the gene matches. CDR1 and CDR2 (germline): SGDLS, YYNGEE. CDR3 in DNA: TGTGCCAGCAGCGTAGTCCAGCGGGAGGGCCCAGGCGAGCAGTACTTC. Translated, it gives CASSVVQREGPGEQYF.

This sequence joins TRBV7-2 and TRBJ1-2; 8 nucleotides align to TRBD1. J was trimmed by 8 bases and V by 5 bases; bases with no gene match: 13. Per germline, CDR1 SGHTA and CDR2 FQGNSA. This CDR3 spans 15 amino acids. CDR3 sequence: CASSDRGTGWKGYTF. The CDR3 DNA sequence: TGTGCCAGCAGCGACCGGGGGACAGGTTGGAAGGGCTACACCTTC.

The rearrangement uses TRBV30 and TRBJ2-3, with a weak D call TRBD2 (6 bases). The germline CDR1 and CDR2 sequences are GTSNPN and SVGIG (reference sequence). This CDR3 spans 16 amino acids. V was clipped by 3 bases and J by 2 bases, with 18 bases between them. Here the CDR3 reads CAWSGPGGVLTDTQYF. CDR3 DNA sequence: TGTGCCTGGAGCGGCCCTGGCGGGGTACTCACAGATACGCAGTATTTT.

In nucleotides, the CDR3 is TGTGCCAGCAGTCTGCTACGGTCGAACTATGGCTACACCTTC. This codes for CASSLLRSNYGYTF. V gene TRBV2 combines with J gene TRBJ1-2, with D hard to call. CDR1 and CDR2 (germline): SNHLY, FYNNEI. V was trimmed by 5 bases and J by 2 bases, leaving 12 bases between them. CDR3 length equals 14 residues.

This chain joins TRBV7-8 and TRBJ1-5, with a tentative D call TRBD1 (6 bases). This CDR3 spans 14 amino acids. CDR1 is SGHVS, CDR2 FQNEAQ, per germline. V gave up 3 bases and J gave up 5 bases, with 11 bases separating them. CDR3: CASSFQNRDQPQHF. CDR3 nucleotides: TGTGCCAGCAGCTTCCAAAACAGGGATCAGCCCCAGCATTTT.

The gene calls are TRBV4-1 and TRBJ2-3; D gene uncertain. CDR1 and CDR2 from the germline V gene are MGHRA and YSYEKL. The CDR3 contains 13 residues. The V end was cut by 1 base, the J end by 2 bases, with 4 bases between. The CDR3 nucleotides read TGCGCCAGCAGCCAAGCACTCACAGATACGCAGTATTTT. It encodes CASSQALTDTQYF.

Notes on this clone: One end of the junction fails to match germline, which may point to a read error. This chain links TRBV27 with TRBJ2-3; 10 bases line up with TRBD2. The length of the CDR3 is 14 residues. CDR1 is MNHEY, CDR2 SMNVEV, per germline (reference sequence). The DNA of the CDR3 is TGTGCCATCAGTAGCGGGAGGTTCACAGATACGCAGTATTTT. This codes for CAISSGRFTDTQYF.

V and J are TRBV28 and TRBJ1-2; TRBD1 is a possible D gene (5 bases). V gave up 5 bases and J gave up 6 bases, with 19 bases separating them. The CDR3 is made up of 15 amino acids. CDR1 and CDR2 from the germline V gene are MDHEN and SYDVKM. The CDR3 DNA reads TGTGCCAGCAGTGCTCCAGGGAGGCAGGGTGATGGCTACACCTTC. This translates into CASSAPGRQGDGYTF.

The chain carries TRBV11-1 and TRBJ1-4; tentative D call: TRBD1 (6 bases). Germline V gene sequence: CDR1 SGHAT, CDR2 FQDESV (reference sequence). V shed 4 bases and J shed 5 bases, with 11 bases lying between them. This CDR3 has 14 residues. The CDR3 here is CASSSGALNEKLFF. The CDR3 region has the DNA TGTGCCAGCAGCTCAGGGGCTCTGAATGAAAAACTGTTTTTT. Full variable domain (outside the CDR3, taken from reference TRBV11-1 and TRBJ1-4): EAEVAQSPRYKITEKSQAVAFWCDPISGHATLYWYRQILGQGPELLVQFQDESVVDDSQLPKDRFSAERLKGVDSTLKIQPAELGDSAMYLCASSSGALNEKLFFGSGTQLSVL.

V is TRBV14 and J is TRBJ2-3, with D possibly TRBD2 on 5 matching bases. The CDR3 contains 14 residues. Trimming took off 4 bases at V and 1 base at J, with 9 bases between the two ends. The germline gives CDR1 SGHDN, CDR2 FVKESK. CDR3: CASSPSWGTDTQYF. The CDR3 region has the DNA TGTGCCAGCAGCCCTAGCTGGGGCACAGATACGCAGTATTTT.

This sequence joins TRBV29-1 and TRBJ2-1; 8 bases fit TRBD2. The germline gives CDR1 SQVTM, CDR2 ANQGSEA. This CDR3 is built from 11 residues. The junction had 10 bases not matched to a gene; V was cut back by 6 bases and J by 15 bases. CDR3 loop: CSVFEGTSPFF. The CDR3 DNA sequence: TGCAGCGTCTTCGAGGGGACTAGTCCGTTCTTC.

The CDR3 reads CASSVGAHSRETQYF. The CDR3, as DNA: TGTGCCAGCAGCGTAGGAGCGCACTCGCGGGAGACCCAGTACTTC. This chain uses TRBV9 with TRBJ2-5, with D hard to call. Germline V gene lookup returns CDR1 SGDLS and CDR2 YYNGEE. V was trimmed by 0 bases and J by 5 bases, leaving 14 bases between them. This CDR3 region has 15 residues.

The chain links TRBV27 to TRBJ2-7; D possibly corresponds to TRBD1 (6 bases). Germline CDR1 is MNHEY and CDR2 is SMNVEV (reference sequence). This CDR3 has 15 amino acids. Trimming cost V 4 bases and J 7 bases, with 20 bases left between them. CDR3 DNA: TGTGCCAGCAGTTCCTCACCCAGGGGTGATCGAGAGCAGTACTTC. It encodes CASSSSPRGDREQYF.

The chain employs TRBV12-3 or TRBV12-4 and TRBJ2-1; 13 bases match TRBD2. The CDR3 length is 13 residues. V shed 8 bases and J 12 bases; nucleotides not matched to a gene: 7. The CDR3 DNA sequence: TGTGCCAGCGCGACTAGCGGGAGGTTGGGGCAGTTCTTC. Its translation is CASATSGRLGQFF.

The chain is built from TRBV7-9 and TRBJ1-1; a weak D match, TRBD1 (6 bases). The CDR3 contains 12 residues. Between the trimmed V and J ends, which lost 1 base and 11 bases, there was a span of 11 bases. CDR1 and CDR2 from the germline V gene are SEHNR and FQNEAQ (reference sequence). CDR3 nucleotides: TGTGCCAGCAGCTTAGTGGGGGGGCAGGCTTTCTTT. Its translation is CASSLVGGQAFF.

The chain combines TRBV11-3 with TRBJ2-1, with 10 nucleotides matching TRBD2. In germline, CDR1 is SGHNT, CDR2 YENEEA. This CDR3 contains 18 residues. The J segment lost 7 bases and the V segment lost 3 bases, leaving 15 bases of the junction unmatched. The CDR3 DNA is TGTGCCAGCAGCTTGGTGGGTTTTTCTAGCGGGAGCAAAAATGAGCAGTTCTTC. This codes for CASSLVGFSSGSKNEQFF.

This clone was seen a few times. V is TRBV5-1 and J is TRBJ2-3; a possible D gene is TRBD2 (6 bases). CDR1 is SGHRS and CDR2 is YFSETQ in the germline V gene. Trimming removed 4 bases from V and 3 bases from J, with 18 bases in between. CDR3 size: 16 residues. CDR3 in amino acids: CASSSRQGGTTDTQYF. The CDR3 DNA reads TGCGCCAGCAGCAGCCGCCAGGGCGGGACGACAGATACGCAGTATTTT.

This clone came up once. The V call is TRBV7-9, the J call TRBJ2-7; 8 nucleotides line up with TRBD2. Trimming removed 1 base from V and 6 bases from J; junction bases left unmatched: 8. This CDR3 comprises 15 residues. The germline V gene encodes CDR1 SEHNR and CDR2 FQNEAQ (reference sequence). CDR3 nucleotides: TGTGCCAGCAGCTTAGAGGGACTAGGCCCTCGCGAGCAGTACTTC. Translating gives CASSLEGLGPREQYF.

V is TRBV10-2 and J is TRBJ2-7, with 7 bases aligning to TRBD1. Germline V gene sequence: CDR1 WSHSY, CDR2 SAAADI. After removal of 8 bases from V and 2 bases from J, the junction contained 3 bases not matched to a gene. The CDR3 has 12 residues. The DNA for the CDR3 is TGCGCCAGCGGGGACAGAACCTACGAGCAGTACTTC. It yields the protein CASGDRTYEQYF.

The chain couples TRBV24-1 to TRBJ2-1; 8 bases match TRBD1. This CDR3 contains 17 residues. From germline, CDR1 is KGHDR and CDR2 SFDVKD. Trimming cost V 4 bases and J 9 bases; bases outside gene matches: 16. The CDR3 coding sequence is TGTGCCACCAGTGAACGGACAGGGCCTGGGGGATTGGGTGAGCAGTTCTTC. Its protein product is CATSERTGPGGLGEQFF.

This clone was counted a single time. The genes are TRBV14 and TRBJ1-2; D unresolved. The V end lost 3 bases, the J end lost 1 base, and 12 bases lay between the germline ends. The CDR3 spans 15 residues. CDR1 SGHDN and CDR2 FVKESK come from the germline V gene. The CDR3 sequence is CASSHDHTLNYGYTF. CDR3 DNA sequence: TGTGCCAGCAGCCATGATCATACTCTTAACTATGGCTACACCTTC.

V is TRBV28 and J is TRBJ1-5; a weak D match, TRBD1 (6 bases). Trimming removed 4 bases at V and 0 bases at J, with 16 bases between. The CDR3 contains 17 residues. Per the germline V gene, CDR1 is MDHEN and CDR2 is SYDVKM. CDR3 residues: CASSSPGRGSSNQPQHF. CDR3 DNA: TGTGCCAGCAGTTCCCCCGGCAGGGGAAGTAGCAATCAGCCCCAGCATTTT.

The CDR3 protein is CASSPPTTVDKQYF. The CDR3, as DNA: TGTGCCAGCTCACCACCAACGACAGTCGATAAGCAGTACTTC. The rearrangement uses TRBV18 and TRBJ2-7; a possible D gene is TRBD1 (5 bases). V was pared by 0 bases and J by 8 bases, with 14 bases between. The germline V gene encodes CDR1 KGHSH and CDR2 LQKENI. This CDR3 comprises 14 residues.

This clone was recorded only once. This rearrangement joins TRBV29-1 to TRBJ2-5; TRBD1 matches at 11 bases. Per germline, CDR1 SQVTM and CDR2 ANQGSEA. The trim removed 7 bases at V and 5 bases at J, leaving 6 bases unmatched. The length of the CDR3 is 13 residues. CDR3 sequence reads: CSGGQGALETQYF. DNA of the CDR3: TGCAGCGGCGGACAGGGGGCTTTGGAGACCCAGTACTTC.

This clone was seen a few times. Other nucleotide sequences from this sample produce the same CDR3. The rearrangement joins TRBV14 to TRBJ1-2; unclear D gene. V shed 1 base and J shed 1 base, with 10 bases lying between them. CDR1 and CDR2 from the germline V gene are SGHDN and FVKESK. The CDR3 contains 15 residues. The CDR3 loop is CASSQAGSGNYGYTF. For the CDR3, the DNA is TGTGCCAGCAGCCAAGCGGGCAGCGGTAACTATGGCTACACCTTC.

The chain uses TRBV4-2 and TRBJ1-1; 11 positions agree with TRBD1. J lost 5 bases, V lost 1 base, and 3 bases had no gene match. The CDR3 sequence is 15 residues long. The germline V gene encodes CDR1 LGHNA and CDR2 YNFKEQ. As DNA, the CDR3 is TGTGCCAGCAGCCAAGTAGGGGACAGGGGGACTGAAGCTTTCTTT. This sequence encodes CASSQVGDRGTEAFF.

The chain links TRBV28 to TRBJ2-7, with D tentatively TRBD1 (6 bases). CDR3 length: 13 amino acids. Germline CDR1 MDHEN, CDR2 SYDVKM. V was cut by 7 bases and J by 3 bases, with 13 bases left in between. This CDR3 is CASNRQVLYEQYF. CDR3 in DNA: TGTGCCAGCAACAGACAGGTTCTCTACGAGCAGTACTTC.

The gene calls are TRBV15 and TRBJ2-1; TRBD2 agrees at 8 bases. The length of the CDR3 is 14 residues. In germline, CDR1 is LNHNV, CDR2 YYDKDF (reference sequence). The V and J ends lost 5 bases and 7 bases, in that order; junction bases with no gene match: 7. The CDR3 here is CATSGGLDTNEQFF. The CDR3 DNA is TGTGCCACCAGCGGGGGACTAGACACAAATGAGCAGTTCTTC.

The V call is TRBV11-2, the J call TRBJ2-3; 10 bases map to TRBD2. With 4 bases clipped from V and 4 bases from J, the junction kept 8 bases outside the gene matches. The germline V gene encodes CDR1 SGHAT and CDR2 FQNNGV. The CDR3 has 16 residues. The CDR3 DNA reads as TGTGCCAGCAGCTCTGTGGCTAGCGGGAGTTCAGATACGCAGTATTTT. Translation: CASSSVASGSSDTQYF.